This T cell receptor beta chain was identified during a study of T cell responses to AZD1222 COVID-19 vaccine. Points from the study as a whole: Only a handful of AZD1222 recipients were seropositive at baseline. Mapped onto spike, vaccine-associated CD4 TCRs spanned it and were dominant at 160-218 and 743-854.

This table comes from immunoSEQ multiplex PCR, and its TCRdb copy is limited to in-frame clones, with some not included. The repertoire includes some 110,000 clones, about 90% of them detected once, and more than 4% sits in the top ten. Turning to this clone: Its antigen is unidentified.

The CDR3 sequence is 12 residues long. The germline V and J ends were trimmed by 2 bases and 8 bases, with 9 bases remaining between them. From germline, CDR1 is MNHEY and CDR2 SVGEGT. The chain carries TRBV6-2 or TRBV6-3 and TRBJ1-1, with no clear D. The sample here was peripheral blood, taken on day 0 of AZD1222 vaccination. This TCR was recovered from an adult in good health. The chain's CDR3 is CASSYNRGEAFF. In DNA, the CDR3 is TGTGCCAGCAGTTACAACCGGGGAGAAGCTTTCTTT.